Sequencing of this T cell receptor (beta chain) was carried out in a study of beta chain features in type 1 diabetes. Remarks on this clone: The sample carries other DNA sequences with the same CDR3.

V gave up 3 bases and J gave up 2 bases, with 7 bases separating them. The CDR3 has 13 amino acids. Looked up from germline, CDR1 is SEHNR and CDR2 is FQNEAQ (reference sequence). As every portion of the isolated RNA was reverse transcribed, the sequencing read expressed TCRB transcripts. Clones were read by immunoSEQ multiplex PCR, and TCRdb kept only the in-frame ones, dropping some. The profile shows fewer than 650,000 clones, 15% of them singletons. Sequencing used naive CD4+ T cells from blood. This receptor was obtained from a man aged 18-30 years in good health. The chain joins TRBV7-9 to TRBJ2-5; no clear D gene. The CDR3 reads CASSFWGQETQYF. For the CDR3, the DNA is TGTGCCAGCAGCTTCTGGGGACAAGAGACCCAGTACTTC.